These T cell receptor beta chains were read from a single sample in a study of blood T cell repertoires in COVID-19. The protocol was immunoSEQ multiplex PCR, while the TCRdb copy is restricted to in-frame clones and leaves out a portion. Of about 88,000 clones in the sample, 90% were seen once. The sequenced sample consisted of peripheral blood. The receptor set was obtained from a man between 60 and 70 years old with acute or convalescent COVID-19. The CDR3 runs from the conserved cysteine through the conserved F or W. A D gene is named only where the DNA matches it firmly. Size is omitted from some rows. Given values are once, few, many or a class for expanded clones.

-	TRBV7-9	-	TRBJ2-1	16	TGTGCCAGCAGCTTGGGAGCGAGCGCCAGTTACAATGAGCAGTTCTTC	CASSLGASASYNEQFF
-	TRBV28	-	TRBJ1-2	11	TGTGCCAGCAGTCAGGGAGGTGGCTACACCTTC	CASSQGGGYTF
-	TRBV4-1	-	TRBJ1-1	13	TGCGCCAGCAGCCAAAACAGGGACACTGAAGCTTTCTTT	CASSQNRDTEAFF
-	TRBV24-1	-	TRBJ2-7	13	TGTGCCACCAGTGATACCGGGGCCTACGAGCAGTACTTC	CATSDTGAYEQYF
-	TRBV5-4	-	TRBJ2-7	14	TGTGCCAGCAGCTTGAATCCCTCTCGGGACGAGCAGTACTTC	CASSLNPSRDEQYF
TRBD2	TRBV19	-	TRBJ2-3	16	TGTGCCAGTAGTTCCCGACTAGCGGGAGCAACAGATACGCAGTATTTT	CASSSRLAGATDTQYF
-	TRBV13	-	TRBJ2-7	14	TGTGCCAGCAGCTTAGGGAGGGAGCCCTACGAGCAGTACTTC	CASSLGREPYEQYF
TRBD1	TRBV5-4	-	TRBJ1-1	13	TGTGCCAGCAGCCCAGGGGGATACACTGAAGCTTTCTTT	CASSPGGYTEAFF
-	TRBV6-2/TRBV6-3	-	TRBJ1-4	14	TGTGCCAGCAGTTACACAGCCTCCAATGAAAAACTGTTTTTT	CASSYTASNEKLFF
-	TRBV4-3	-	TRBJ2-6	14	TGCGCCAGCAGCCAAGACGCGGCAGTCCGGGTCCTGACTTTC	CASSQDAAVRVLTF
-	TRBV18	-	TRBJ1-2	13	TGTGCCAGCTCAGAACAGTGGAACTATGGCTACACCTTC	CASSEQWNYGYTF
TRBD1	TRBV29-1	-	TRBJ2-7	12	TGCAGCGTGGGGGACAGAACCTACGAGCAGTACTTC	CSVGDRTYEQYF
-	TRBV5-1	-	TRBJ2-1	15	TGCGCCAGCAGCTCCGGGAAAGGGAGTTACAATGAGCAGTTCTTC	CASSSGKGSYNEQFF
TRBD1	TRBV30	-	TRBJ2-2	16	TGTGCCTGGACCACCGACAGGGGCCTCAACACCGGGGAGCTGTTTTTT	CAWTTDRGLNTGELFF
-	TRBV6-2/TRBV6-3	once	TRBJ1-3	11	TGTGCCAGCAGTTACGGAGTGACCATATATTTT	CASSYGVTIYF
TRBD1	TRBV10-3	once	TRBJ1-5	16	TGTGCCATCAGTGAGGGAGCAGGGGGCTGGAATCAGCCCCAGCATTTT	CAISEGAGGWNQPQHF
-	TRBV5-1	-	TRBJ2-3	15	TGCGCCAGCAGCTTGGACAGGTACGGCACAGATACGCAGTATTTT	CASSLDRYGTDTQYF
TRBD1	TRBV7-2	-	TRBJ1-5	16	TGTGCCAGCAGCTCCCGGACAGGGGATAGCAATCAGCCCCAGCATTTT	CASSSRTGDSNQPQHF
-	TRBV27	-	TRBJ2-7	14	TGTGCCAGCAGTTTGGGGCAGACCTCCTACGAGCAGTACTTC	CASSLGQTSYEQYF
-	TRBV19	-	TRBJ2-1	13	TGTGCCAGTAGTATACGGGGGAGATATGAGCAGTTCTTC	CASSIRGRYEQFF
-	TRBV7-2	-	TRBJ2-3	11	TGTGCCAGCAGCCTAATAGATACGCAGTATTTT	CASSLIDTQYF
-	TRBV7-9	-	TRBJ2-7	14	TGTGCCAGCAGCGACGACACCCGCTCCTACGAGCAGTACTTC	CASSDDTRSYEQYF
-	TRBV21-1	-	TRBJ2-6	21	-	CASSKVVGQGAPGSGANVLTF
TRBD1	TRBV6-2/TRBV6-3	-	TRBJ1-1	16	TGTGCCAGCAGTTACTTGAACCAGGGGGCTTTGGCTGAAGCTTTCTTT	CASSYLNQGALAEAFF
-	TRBV19	-	TRBJ2-7	15	TGTGCCAGTAGTATGAGAGGCGCCGGGTCATACGAGCAGTACTTC	CASSMRGAGSYEQYF
-	TRBV27	once	TRBJ2-3	11	TGTGCCAGCAGTTCCCTAGGTACGCAGTATTTT	CASSSLGTQYF
-	TRBV29-1	-	TRBJ2-7	14	TGCAGCGCAGGGGGCGGGAGGGAGACCTACGAGCAGTACTTC	CSAGGGRETYEQYF
TRBD1	TRBV5-5	-	TRBJ1-2	15	TGTGCCAGCAGCCCGGGGACAGCCCTTAACTATGGCTACACCTTC	CASSPGTALNYGYTF